The rows below give T cell receptor beta chains drawn from one sample of a study of blood T cell repertoires in COVID-19. Sequencing was performed with immunoSEQ multiplex PCR; in TCRdb, only in-frame clones are kept and a portion is missing. The sample lists more than 150,000 clones, about nine tenths seen once, with approximately 2.1% in the top ten. Specimen: PBMCs or T cells enriched from blood (not recorded which). The receptors here all came from a woman in her 30s who had recovered from COVID-19. The CDR3 runs from the conserved cysteine through the conserved F or W. A D gene is named only where the DNA matches it firmly. The size of a clone is reported for some rows only, either as once, few or many, or as a class for expanded clones.

j_call clone_size v_call d_call cdr3_aa cdr3_nt
TRBJ2-2 NA TRBV5-4 NA CASRTANTGELFF TGTGCCAGCAGGACAGCGAACACCGGGGAGCTGTTTTTT
TRBJ1-1 NA TRBV4-3 TRBD1 CASSQGQGDTEAFF TGCGCCAGCAGCCAAGGACAGGGGGACACTGAAGCTTTCTTT
TRBJ2-1 NA TRBV6-5 NA CASSYTFLYPYNEQFF TGTGCCAGCAGTTACACCTTCCTCTACCCGTACAATGAGCAGTTCTTC
TRBJ2-1 NA TRBV19 TRBD2 CASSWTSGSYNEQFF TGTGCCAGTAGTTGGACTAGCGGGAGCTACAATGAGCAGTTCTTC
TRBJ2-5 NA TRBV5-1 TRBD1 CASSLGQGATYQETQYF TGCGCCAGCAGCTTGGGACAGGGGGCGACGTACCAAGAGACCCAGTACTTC
TRBJ2-1 NA TRBV5-4 TRBD2 CASSFGTSSYNEQFF TGTGCCAGCAGTTTCGGGACTAGCTCCTACAATGAGCAGTTCTTC
TRBJ1-1 NA TRBV10-1 TRBD1 CASREPGQGVNTEAFF TGCGCCAGCAGAGAACCGGGACAGGGGGTGAACACTGAAGCTTTCTTT
TRBJ1-5 once TRBV7-8 NA CASSYRGLGGRNNQPQHF TGTGCCAGCAGCTATAGGGGGTTAGGTGGGCGTAACAATCAGCCCCAGCATTTT
TRBJ2-3 NA TRBV7-2 TRBD2 CASSLGLAGGTDTQYF TGTGCCAGCAGCTTAGGCCTAGCGGGGGGCACAGATACGCAGTATTTT
TRBJ2-7 NA TRBV28 TRBD2 CASSKNVAGSYEQYF TGTGCCAGCAGTAAAAACGTAGCGGGTTCCTACGAGCAGTACTTC
TRBJ1-4 NA TRBV13 NA CASSSNYGEKLFF TGTGCCAGCAGCTCGAACTATGGTGAAAAACTGTTTTTT
TRBJ1-4 NA TRBV25-1 TRBD1 CASSKGQGNEKLFF TGTGCCAGCAGTAAGGGACAGGGTAATGAAAAACTGTTTTTT
TRBJ2-7 NA TRBV5-5 TRBD1 CASSQYRDRDSYEQYF TGTGCCAGCAGCCAATACCGGGACAGGGACTCCTACGAGCAGTACTTC
TRBJ2-7 once TRBV24-1 NA CATKAGGPYEQYF TGTGCCACCAAAGCCGGGGGGCCATACGAGCAGTACTTC
TRBJ1-2 NA TRBV6-5 NA CASSPGNYGYTF TGTGCCAGCAGTCCCGGGAACTATGGCTACACCTTC
TRBJ2-3 NA TRBV6-5 NA CASSYIKPGTDTQYF TGTGCCAGCAGTTACATCAAGCCGGGCACAGATACGCAGTATTTT
TRBJ1-5 NA TRBV5-8 NA CASSGYRNQPQHF TGTGCCAGCAGCGGATACAGGAATCAGCCCCAGCATTTT
TRBJ2-6 NA TRBV30 NA CAGPTVRGANVLTF TGTGCCGGCCCTACAGTCCGCGGGGCCAACGTCCTGACTTTC
TRBJ2-1 NA TRBV15 TRBD2 CATSRGGRSNEQFF TGTGCCACCAGCAGGGGGGGGAGGTCCAATGAGCAGTTCTTC
TRBJ1-4 NA TRBV18 NA CASSQGGADNEKLFF TGTGCCAGCTCCCAGGGAGGGGCCGATAATGAAAAACTGTTTTTT